This T cell receptor (beta chain) was identified in a study of identical twins. Trimming stripped 0 bases from V and 7 bases from J, with 20 bases between. The CDR3 is 17 amino acids. CDR1 SGDLS and CDR2 YYNGEE come from the germline V gene. The authors used template switching to add a universal primer site and gave cDNA unique molecular identifiers. TCRdb fed the 5' RACE reads into MiXCR, producing one record per CDR3 protein. The data contain under 800,000 distinct CDR3 sequences, around 21% of them singletons. This sample was shared with a second study, whose subject was T cells expressing NK-cell markers. That work contributes: It was from sorted CD3+CD56+NKG2C+, CD3+CD56+NKG2C- and CD3+CD56-NKG2C+ T cells that TCR beta repertoires came.

The receptor's source is a woman under 30 in good health. Material for sequencing was PBMCs. This chain links TRBV9 with TRBJ2-1; possible D gene TRBD2, 5 bases. In nucleotides, the CDR3 is TGTGCCAGCAGCGTAGTCCCCAGGAGGTACAATCTGAATGAGCAGTTCTTC. It is translated as CASSVVPRRYNLNEQFF.